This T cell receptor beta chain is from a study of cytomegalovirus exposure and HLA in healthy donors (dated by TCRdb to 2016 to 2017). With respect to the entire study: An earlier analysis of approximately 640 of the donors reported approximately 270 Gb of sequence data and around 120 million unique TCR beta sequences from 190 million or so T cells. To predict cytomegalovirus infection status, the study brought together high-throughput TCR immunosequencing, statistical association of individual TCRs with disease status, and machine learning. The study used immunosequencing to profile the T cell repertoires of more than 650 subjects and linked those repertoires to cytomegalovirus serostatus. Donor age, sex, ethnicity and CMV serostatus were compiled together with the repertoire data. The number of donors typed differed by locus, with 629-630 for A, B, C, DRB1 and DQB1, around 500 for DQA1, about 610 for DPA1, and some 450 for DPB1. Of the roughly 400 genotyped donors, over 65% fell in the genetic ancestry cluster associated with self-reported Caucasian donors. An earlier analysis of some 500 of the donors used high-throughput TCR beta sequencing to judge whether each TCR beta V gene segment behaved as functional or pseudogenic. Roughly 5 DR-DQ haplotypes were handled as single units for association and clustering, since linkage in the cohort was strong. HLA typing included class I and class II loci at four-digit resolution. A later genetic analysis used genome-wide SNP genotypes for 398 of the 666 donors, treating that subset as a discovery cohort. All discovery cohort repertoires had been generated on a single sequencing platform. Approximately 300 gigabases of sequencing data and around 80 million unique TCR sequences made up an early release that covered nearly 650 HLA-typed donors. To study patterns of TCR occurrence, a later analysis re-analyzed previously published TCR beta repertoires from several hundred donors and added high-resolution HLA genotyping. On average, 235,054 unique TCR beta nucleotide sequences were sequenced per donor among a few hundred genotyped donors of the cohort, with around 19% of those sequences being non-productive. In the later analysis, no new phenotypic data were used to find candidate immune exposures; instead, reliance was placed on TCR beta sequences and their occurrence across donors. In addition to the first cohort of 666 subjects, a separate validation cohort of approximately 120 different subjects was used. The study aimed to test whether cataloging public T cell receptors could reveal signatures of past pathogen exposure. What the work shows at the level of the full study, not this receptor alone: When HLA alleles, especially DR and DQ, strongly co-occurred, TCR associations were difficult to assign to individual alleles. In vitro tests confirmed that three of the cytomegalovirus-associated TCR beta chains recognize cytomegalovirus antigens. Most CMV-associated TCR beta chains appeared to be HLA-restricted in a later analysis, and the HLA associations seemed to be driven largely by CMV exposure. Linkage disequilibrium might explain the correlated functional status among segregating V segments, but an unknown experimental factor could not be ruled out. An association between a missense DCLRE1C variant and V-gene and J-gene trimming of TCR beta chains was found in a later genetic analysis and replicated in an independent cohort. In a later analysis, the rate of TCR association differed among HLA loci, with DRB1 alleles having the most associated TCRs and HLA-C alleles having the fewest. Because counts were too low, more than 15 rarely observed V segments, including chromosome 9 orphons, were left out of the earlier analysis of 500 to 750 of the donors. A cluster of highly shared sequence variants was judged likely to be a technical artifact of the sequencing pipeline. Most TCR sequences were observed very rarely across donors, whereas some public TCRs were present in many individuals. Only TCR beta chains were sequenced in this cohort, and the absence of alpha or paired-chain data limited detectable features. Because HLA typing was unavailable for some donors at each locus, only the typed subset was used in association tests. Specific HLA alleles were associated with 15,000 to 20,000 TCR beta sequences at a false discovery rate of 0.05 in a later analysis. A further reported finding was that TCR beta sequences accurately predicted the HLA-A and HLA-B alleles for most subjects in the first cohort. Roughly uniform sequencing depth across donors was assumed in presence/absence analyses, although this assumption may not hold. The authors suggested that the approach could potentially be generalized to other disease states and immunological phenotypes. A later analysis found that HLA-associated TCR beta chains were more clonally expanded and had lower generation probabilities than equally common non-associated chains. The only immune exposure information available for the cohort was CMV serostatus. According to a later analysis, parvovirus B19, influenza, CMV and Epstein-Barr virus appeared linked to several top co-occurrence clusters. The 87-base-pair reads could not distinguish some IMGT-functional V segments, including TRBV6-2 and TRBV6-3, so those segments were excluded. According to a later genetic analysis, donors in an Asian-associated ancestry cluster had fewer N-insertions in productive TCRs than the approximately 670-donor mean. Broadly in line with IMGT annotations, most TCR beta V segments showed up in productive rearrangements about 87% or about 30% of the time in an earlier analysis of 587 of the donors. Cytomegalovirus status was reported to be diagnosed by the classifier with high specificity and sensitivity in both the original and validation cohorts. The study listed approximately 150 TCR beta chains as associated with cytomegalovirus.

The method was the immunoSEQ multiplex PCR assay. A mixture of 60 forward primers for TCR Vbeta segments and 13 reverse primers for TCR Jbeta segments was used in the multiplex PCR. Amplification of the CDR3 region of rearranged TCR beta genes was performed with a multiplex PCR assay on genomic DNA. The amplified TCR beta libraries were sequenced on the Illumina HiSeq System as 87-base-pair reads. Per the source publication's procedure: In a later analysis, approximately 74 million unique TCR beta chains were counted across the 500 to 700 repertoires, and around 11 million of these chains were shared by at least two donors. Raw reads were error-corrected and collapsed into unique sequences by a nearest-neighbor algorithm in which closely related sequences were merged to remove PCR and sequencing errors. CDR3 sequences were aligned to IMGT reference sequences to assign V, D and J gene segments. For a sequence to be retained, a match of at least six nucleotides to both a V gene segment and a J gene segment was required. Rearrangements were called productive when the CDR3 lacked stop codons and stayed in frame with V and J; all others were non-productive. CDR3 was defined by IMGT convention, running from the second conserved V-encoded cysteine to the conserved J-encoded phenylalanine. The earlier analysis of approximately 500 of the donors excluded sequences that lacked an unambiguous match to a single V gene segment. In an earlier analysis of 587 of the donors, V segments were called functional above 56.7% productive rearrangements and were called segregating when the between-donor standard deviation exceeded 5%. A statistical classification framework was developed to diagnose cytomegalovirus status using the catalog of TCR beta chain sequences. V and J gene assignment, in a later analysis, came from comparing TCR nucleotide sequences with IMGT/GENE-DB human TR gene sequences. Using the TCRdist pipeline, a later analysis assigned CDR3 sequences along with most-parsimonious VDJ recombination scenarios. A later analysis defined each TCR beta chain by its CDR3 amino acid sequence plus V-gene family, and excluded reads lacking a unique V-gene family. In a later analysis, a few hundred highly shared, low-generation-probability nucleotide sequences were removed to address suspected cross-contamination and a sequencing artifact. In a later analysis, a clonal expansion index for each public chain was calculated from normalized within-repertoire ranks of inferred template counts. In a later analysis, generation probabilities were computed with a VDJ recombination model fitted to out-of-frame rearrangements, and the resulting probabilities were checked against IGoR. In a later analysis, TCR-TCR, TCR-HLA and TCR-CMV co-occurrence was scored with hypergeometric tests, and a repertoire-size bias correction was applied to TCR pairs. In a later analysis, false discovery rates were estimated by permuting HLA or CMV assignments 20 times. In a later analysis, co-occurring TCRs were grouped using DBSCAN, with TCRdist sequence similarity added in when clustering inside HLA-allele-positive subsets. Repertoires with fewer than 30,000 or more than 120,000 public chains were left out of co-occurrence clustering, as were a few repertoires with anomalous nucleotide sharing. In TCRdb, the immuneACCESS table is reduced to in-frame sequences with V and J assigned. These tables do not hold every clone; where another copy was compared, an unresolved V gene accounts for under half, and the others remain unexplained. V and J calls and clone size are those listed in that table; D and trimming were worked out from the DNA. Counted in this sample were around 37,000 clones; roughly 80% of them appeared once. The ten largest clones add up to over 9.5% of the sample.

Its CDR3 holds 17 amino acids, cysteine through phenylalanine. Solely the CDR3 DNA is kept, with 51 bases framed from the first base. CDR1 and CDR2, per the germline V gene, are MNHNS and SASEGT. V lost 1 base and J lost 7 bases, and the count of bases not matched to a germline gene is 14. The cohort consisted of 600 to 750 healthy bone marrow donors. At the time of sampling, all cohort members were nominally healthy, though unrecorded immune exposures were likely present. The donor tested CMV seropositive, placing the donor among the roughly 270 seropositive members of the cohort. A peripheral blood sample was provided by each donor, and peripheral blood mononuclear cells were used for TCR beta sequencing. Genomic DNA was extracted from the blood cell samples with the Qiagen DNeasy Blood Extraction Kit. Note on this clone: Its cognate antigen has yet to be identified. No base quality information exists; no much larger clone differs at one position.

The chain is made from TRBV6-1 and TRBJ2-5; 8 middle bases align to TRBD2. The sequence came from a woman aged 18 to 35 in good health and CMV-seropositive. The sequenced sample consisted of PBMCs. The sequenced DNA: TGTGCCAGCAGTGAAGGTAGATCGACGGGGGGGCGCGGGACCCAGTACTTC. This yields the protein CASSEGRSTGGRGTQYF.